This T cell receptor beta chain was identified during a study of early T cells in non-severe SARS-CoV-2 infection. Study as a whole: Unsorted whole-blood RNA was sequenced in bulk, leaving chains unpaired.

Germline V lookup: CDR1 LNHDA, CDR2 SQIVND (reference sequence). The CDR3 loop spans 15 amino acids. V was trimmed by 5 bases and J by 3 bases, leaving 17 bases between them. As for this clonotype: What it recognizes is unknown.

Overall study findings and caveats: The study's VDJdb matching favored anti-spike CD8 responses and missed private and CD4 specificities.

In the library, individual cDNA molecules carried attached unique molecular identifiers. One entry per CDR3 protein, called by TCRdb with MiXCR from the 5' RACE reads. The data hold over 60,000 distinct CDR3 sequences, with 10% observed a single time. The input for sequencing was whole blood, taken at baseline. The clonotype originates from an adult who was a healthcare worker with PCR-confirmed SARS-CoV-2 infection or an uninfected control (not recorded which). This chain connects TRBV19 to TRBJ2-7; D not certain. For the CDR3, the DNA is TGTGCCAGTAGTTATAGCTCCGACCCTTACTACGAGCAGTACTTC. Translation: CASSYSSDPYYEQYF.